Below, 28 T cell receptor beta chains from the same sample are listed, as sequenced in a study of shared clonotypes between healthy human individuals. Terminally differentiated effector memory CD45RA+ cells were excluded from the naive CD8 cells, which were CD45RO-negative and positively selected for CCR7. Sequencing was performed with immunoSEQ multiplex PCR; in TCRdb, only in-frame clones are kept and a portion is missing. This sample has around 550,000 clones, with 85% to 95% found just once. Material for sequencing was naive CD8+ T cells sorted from blood. The receptors shown here come from a woman in her thirties in good health.

The rearrangement uses TRBV1 and TRBJ2-1; the table's D gene call, TRBD2, was not cross checked with the DNA. TRBV1 is reported as a pseudogene. The CDR3 extends over 17 amino acids. The CDR3 DNA reads TGCACCAGCAGCCAAGATGACTCTCCCAGCTCCTACAATGAGCAGTTCTTC. Protein sequence: CTSSQDDSPSSYNEQFF.

This rearrangement joins TRBV28 to TRBJ2-7; no clear D. Germline CDR1 MDHEN, CDR2 SYDVKM. V was trimmed by 1 base and J by 3 bases, leaving 10 bases between them. The CDR3 contains 14 residues. The CDR3: CASSLSVGNYEQYF. In DNA, the CDR3 is TGTGCCAGCAGTTTATCCGTGGGGAACTACGAGCAGTACTTC.

V is TRBV29-1 and J is TRBJ2-1, with 8 bases lining up with TRBD1. The V and J ends lost 7 bases and 2 bases, in that order; junction bases with no gene match: 1. Per the germline V gene, CDR1 is SQVTM and CDR2 is ANQGSEA. CDR3 length equals 12 residues. The CDR3 DNA sequence: TGCAGCGCACAGGGGGCCTACAATGAGCAGTTCTTC. Residues: CSAQGAYNEQFF.

This chain connects TRBV5-4 to TRBJ1-2, with TRBD1 as a possible D gene (5 bases). The CDR3 spans 13 residues. V was trimmed by 3 bases and J by 2 bases, leaving 8 bases between them. Germline CDR1 SGHNT, CDR2 YYREEE (reference sequence). The CDR3 here is CASSSRTNYGYTF. The CDR3, as DNA: TGTGCCAGCAGCTCGAGGACAAACTATGGCTACACCTTC.

CDR3 residues: CASSHRDPTNEQFF. The CDR3 coding sequence is TGTGCCAGCAGCCATCGGGACCCAACCAATGAGCAGTTCTTC. The chain carries TRBV7-9 and TRBJ2-1; D possibly uses TRBD1 or TRBD2 (5 bases each). This CDR3 region has 14 residues. The germline V and J ends were trimmed by 5 bases and 6 bases, with 14 bases remaining between them. Germline CDR1 and CDR2: SEHNR and FQNEAQ (reference sequence).

The chain joins TRBV7-9 to TRBJ1-4; tentatively, D is TRBD1 (5 bases). The V gene lost 1 base and the J gene lost 6 bases, with 24 bases spanning the gap. Per the germline V gene, CDR1 is SEHNR and CDR2 is FQNEAQ (reference sequence). The CDR3 loop spans 19 amino acids. The CDR3 loop is CASSLVLVPYRLEDEKLFF. The CDR3 DNA follows: TGTGCCAGCAGCTTAGTCCTGGTCCCTTACAGGCTCGAGGATGAAAAACTGTTTTTT.

A single count supports this clone. CDR3 nucleotides: TGTGCCAGCAGTCTGACCGGTATGGAGGAAGCTTTCTTT. This encodes CASSLTGMEEAFF. V usage is TRBV6-4 and J usage is TRBJ1-1; D is undetermined. CDR1 MRHNA and CDR2 SNTAGT come from the germline V gene. The CDR3 spans 13 residues. Trimming pared 5 bases from V and 8 bases from J, leaving 15 bases between.

The chain is built from TRBV13 and TRBJ1-4; D not certain. The length of the CDR3 is 15 residues. Germline V CDR1 and CDR2: PRHDT, FYEKMQ (reference sequence). V lost 7 bases and J lost 4, with 16 bases in between. Here the CDR3 reads CASTDRNTNNEKLFF. The CDR3 nucleotides are TGTGCCAGCACTGACCGTAATACTAATAATGAAAAACTGTTTTTT.

V is TRBV7-9 and J is TRBJ2-7; the match to TRBD1 covers 8 bases. Germline V lookup: CDR1 SEHNR, CDR2 FQNEAQ (reference sequence). This CDR3 is 14 amino acids long. After removal of 4 bases from V and 3 bases from J, the junction contained 5 bases not matched to a gene. CDR3 sequence (DNA): TGTGCCAGCAGCTCGGGGACAGGAGACTACGAGCAGTACTTC. Its protein is CASSSGTGDYEQYF.

The rearrangement joins TRBV6-8 to TRBJ1-2; D ambiguous. Trimming shortened V by 2 bases and J by 8 bases, and 12 bases separated the two germline ends. The length of the CDR3 is 13 residues. Germline CDR1 is MNHGY and CDR2 is SAAAGT. CDR3 bases: TGTGCCAGCAGTTACCCCACAGATAAAGGCTACACCTTC. Translating gives CASSYPTDKGYTF.

The CDR3 loop is CSVGLVGEQFF. CDR3 coding DNA: TGCAGCGTTGGTCTAGTAGGTGAGCAGTTCTTC. The chain employs TRBV29-1 and TRBJ2-1; D gene unclear. V was pared by 4 bases and J by 9 bases, with 10 bases between. Germline V gives CDR1 SQVTM, CDR2 ANQGSEA. The CDR3 sequence is 11 residues long.

In its sample, this clone was seen once. The V gene is TRBV4-1, the J gene TRBJ2-1; D uncertain. Germline CDR1 is MGHRA and CDR2 is YSYEKL. The CDR3 totals 14 residues. The ends were cut back, 1 base at V and 8 bases at J, with 12 bases in the middle. CDR3 loop: CASSQGLEYHEQFF. For the CDR3, the DNA is TGCGCCAGCAGCCAAGGGTTAGAGTACCATGAGCAGTTCTTC.

This chain links TRBV13 with TRBJ2-1; weak D call: TRBD2 (5 bases). CDR1 PRHDT and CDR2 FYEKMQ come from the germline V gene (reference sequence). V lost 5 bases and J 3 bases, leaving 20 bases between the germline ends. This CDR3 comprises 17 residues. The CDR3 DNA reads TGTGCCAGCAGCAGCCCCATCAGCGGCGCCTACTACAATGAGCAGTTCTTC. Encoded protein: CASSSPISGAYYNEQFF.

The chain links TRBV6-4 to TRBJ2-5; D unclear. The CDR3 sequence is 15 residues long. V lost 3 bases and J lost 5, with 16 bases in between. Germline V CDR1 and CDR2: MRHNA, SNTAGT. CDR3 region: CASSEGASSLETQYF. DNA for the CDR3: TGTGCCAGCAGTGAAGGAGCCTCTTCACTCGAGACCCAGTACTTC.

The CDR3: CASSQVGDRGTEAFF. The CDR3 DNA sequence: TGCGCCAGCAGCCAAGTGGGAGACAGGGGTACTGAAGCTTTCTTT. The chain is built from TRBV4-1 and TRBJ1-1; 8 bases align to TRBD1. CDR1 is MGHRA, CDR2 YSYEKL, per germline. The CDR3 loop spans 15 amino acids. V lost 1 base, J lost 5 bases, and 6 bases stayed unmatched.

The chain is built from TRBV11-2 and TRBJ1-4; D remains unclear. CDR3 length equals 12 residues. V lost 3 bases, J lost 7 bases, and 6 bases lay in between. Per the germline V gene, CDR1 is SGHAT and CDR2 is FQNNGV. CDR3 in DNA: TGTGCCAGCAGCTTGGGGTTTGAAAAACTGTTTTTT. Amino acid sequence: CASSLGFEKLFF.

This chain connects TRBV7-9 to TRBJ1-1; D is unresolved. V was clipped by 2 bases and J by 11 bases, with 18 bases between them. Germline V lookup: CDR1 SEHNR, CDR2 FQNEAQ (reference sequence). The CDR3 is 14 amino acids. The CDR3 coding sequence is TGTGCCAGCAGCTTACCTTCAGAAGGGTCGGGGGCTTTCTTT. It is translated as CASSLPSEGSGAFF.

This sequence joins TRBV19 and TRBJ1-1; D unresolved. Germline CDR1 LNHDA, CDR2 SQIVND (reference sequence). V dropped 7 bases and J dropped 1 base, with 10 bases sitting between them. The length of the CDR3 is 13 residues. CDR3 in DNA: TGTGCCAGTAACAGTTTGCGGAACACTGAAGCTTTCTTT. Protein: CASNSLRNTEAFF.

V usage is TRBV5-6 and J usage is TRBJ1-1, with a possible D match to TRBD1 (6 bases). The germline V gene has CDR1 SGHDT and CDR2 YYEEEE. V lost 3 bases to trimming and J lost 2 bases, with 17 bases between them. The CDR3 totals 16 residues. The CDR3 loop is CASSSPSKDSNTEAFF. The CDR3 DNA reads as TGTGCCAGCAGCTCCCCCTCCAAGGACAGTAACACTGAAGCTTTCTTT.

V usage is TRBV4-1 and J usage is TRBJ2-7; D gene ambiguous. V lost 0 bases, J lost 4 bases, and 10 bases lay in between. The CDR3 is 14 amino acids. Germline loops: CDR1 MGHRA, CDR2 YSYEKL. The CDR3 region has the DNA TGCGCCAGCAGCCAAGATGGTACGTTATACGAGCAGTACTTC. Protein sequence: CASSQDGTLYEQYF.

About this clone itself: Distinct nucleotide sequences in the sample also encode this CDR3. V gene TRBV7-9 combines with J gene TRBJ2-3; D is unresolved. Germline V gives CDR1 SEHNR, CDR2 FQNEAQ (reference sequence). The CDR3 is 12 amino acids. Trimming cost V 2 bases and J 4 bases, with 4 bases left between them. For the CDR3, the DNA is TGTGCCAGCAGCTTACCCCCAGATACGCAGTATTTT. Amino acids: CASSLPPDTQYF.

The rearrangement uses TRBV10-3 and TRBJ2-7; 9 bases are a match to TRBD1. The V segment lost 7 bases and the J segment 4 bases; nucleotides outside the gene matches: 5. The CDR3 extends over 13 amino acids. CDR1 and CDR2 (germline): ENHRY, SYGVKD. The CDR3 loop reads CAIMDRGRYEQYF. As DNA, the CDR3 is TGTGCCATCATGGACAGGGGTCGGTACGAGCAGTACTTC.

The rearrangement uses TRBV10-1 and TRBJ2-7; D is tentatively TRBD1 or TRBD2 (6 bases each). Trimming took off 3 bases at V and 4 bases at J, with 13 bases between the two ends. The germline gives CDR1 WNHNN, CDR2 SYGVQD (reference sequence). CDR3 length: 14 amino acids. DNA of the CDR3: TGCGCCAGCAGTGAACGGGGGCTTGGTTACGAGCAGTACTTC. This encodes CASSERGLGYEQYF.

The rearrangement joins TRBV28 to TRBJ1-1, with D uncertain. The germline V gene encodes CDR1 MDHEN and CDR2 SYDVKM. V lost 3 bases and J 0 bases, leaving 14 bases between the germline ends. This CDR3 region has 16 residues. The CDR3 DNA sequence: TGTGCCAGCAGTTTTCCTTTGGAGTTAGTGAACACTGAAGCTTTCTTT. It encodes CASSFPLELVNTEAFF.

This chain's CDR3 is CASRPGTSGKGDTQYF. In nucleotides, the CDR3 is TGTGCCAGCAGGCCAGGGACTAGCGGGAAAGGAGATACGCAGTATTTT. The rearrangement links TRBV2 to TRBJ2-3, with 13 bases matching TRBD2. Germline-derived CDR1 and CDR2 are SNHLY and FYNNEI. The ends lost 6 bases at V and 5 bases at J; junction bases unmatched: 8. The CDR3 length is 16 residues. Supplemented by reference TRBV2 and TRBJ2-3, the full variable domain reads EPEVTQTPSHQVTQMGQEVILRCVPISNHLYFYWYRQILGQKVEFLVSFYNNEISEKSEIFDDQFSVERPDGSNFTLKIRSTKLEDSAMYFCASRPGTSGKGDTQYFGPGTRLTVL.

V is TRBV6-1 and J is TRBJ1-5; D is unresolved. V was shortened by 1 base and J by 2 bases, with 12 bases between the two germline ends. The germline V gene encodes CDR1 MNHNS and CDR2 SASEGT. This CDR3 has 16 residues. CDR3 residues: CASSEDGRGGNQPQHF. CDR3 DNA sequence: TGTGCCAGCAGTGAAGATGGACGGGGAGGCAATCAGCCCCAGCATTTT.

The genes are TRBV27 and TRBJ2-3; no clear D gene. The germline V gene has CDR1 MNHEY and CDR2 SMNVEV (reference sequence). Trimming took 5 bases from V and 5 from J, leaving 11 bases between them. The CDR3 is made up of 13 amino acids. CDR3 sequence (DNA): TGTGCCAGCAGTGACGTCATGGGAGATACGCAGTATTTT. Translation: CASSDVMGDTQYF.

The chain is built from TRBV30 and TRBJ2-7; D is uncertain. Deletions cut 4 bases from V and 3 bases from J, with 13 bases between. This CDR3 spans 13 amino acids. CDR1 is GTSNPN, CDR2 SVGIG, per germline (reference sequence). The CDR3 spells CAWKSPGYYEQYF. CDR3 coding DNA: TGTGCCTGGAAGTCCCCAGGCTACTACGAGCAGTACTTC.